Listed below are T cell receptor beta chains from one sample, sequenced in a study of blood T cell repertoires in COVID-19. TCRdb's copy holds only in-frame clones and misses some; the assay was immunoSEQ multiplex PCR. The sample shows some 210,000 clones, around nine tenths of them seen only once. The sample comprised peripheral blood. These TCRs come from a middle-aged woman who had recovered from COVID-19. CDR3s include the opening cysteine and the closing phenylalanine or tryptophan. Each record gives: V gene, D gene, J gene, clone size, CDR3 DNA, CDR3 protein. A D gene is named only where the DNA matches it firmly. Part of the rows lack a size; the others show once, few, many or a class for expanded clones.

TRBV9	.	TRBJ2-1	few	TGTGCCAGCAGCCCCCAGGGCAATGAGCAGTTCTTC	CASSPQGNEQFF
TRBV11-2	TRBD2	TRBJ2-1	.	TGTGCCAGCAGCCGAAGACTAGCGGGCCTCTCCTACAATGAGCAGTTCTTC	CASSRRLAGLSYNEQFF
TRBV24-1	TRBD2	TRBJ2-3	.	TGTGCCACCAGTGATTCTTCAGCGGGAGGGCCCACAGATACGCAGTATTTT	CATSDSSAGGPTDTQYF
TRBV28	.	TRBJ1-4	.	TGTGCCAGCAGTTTAGCGGAACAGGGCCGTGGTAAACTGTTTTTT	CASSLAEQGRGKLFF
TRBV27	TRBD1	TRBJ1-1	.	TGTGCCAGCAGTTTCCGTCCCGGGACAGGGAACACTGAAGCTTTCTTT	CASSFRPGTGNTEAFF
TRBV12-3/TRBV12-4	.	TRBJ1-1	.	TGTGCCAGCAGTTTTTACAGGGACGCTGAAGCTTTCTTT	CASSFYRDAEAFF
TRBV7-9	.	TRBJ2-5	.	TGTGCCAGCAGCTTATTCGGAGAGGGCCGAGGAGAGACCCAGTACTTC	CASSLFGEGRGETQYF
TRBV2	TRBD2	TRBJ2-7	.	TGTGCCAGCAGCGGGACTAGCGGCCTCGGGTCCTACGAGCAGTACTTC	CASSGTSGLGSYEQYF
TRBV7-2	.	TRBJ2-2	.	TGTGCCAGCAGCCCCCATGTCGGGACAAACACCGGGGAGCTGTTTTTT	CASSPHVGTNTGELFF
TRBV4-2	.	TRBJ1-3	.	TGTGCCAGCACCCAGACAGTCTCTGGAAACACCATATATTTT	CASTQTVSGNTIYF
TRBV7-3	.	TRBJ2-5	.	TGTGCCAGCAGCTTATCCGGCGGCTCTGAGACCCAGTACTTC	CASSLSGGSETQYF
TRBV10-2	.	TRBJ2-7	.	TGCGCCAGCAGATCAGGTTACTCCTACGAGCAGTACTTC	CASRSGYSYEQYF
TRBV5-6	TRBD2	TRBJ2-3	few	TGTGCCAGCAGTGTAGCGGGGACAGATACGCAGTATTTT	CASSVAGTDTQYF
TRBV19	TRBD2	TRBJ2-1	.	TGTGCCAGTAGTATCTTAGCTGTAGCGGGCCTCCGCAATGAGCAGTTCTTC	CASSILAVAGLRNEQFF
TRBV3-1/TRBV3-2	TRBD1	TRBJ2-1	few	TGTGCCAGCAGACTTGGACAGGGAAGCTACAATGAGCAGTTCTTC	CASRLGQGSYNEQFF
TRBV23-1	.	TRBJ2-5	.	TGCGCCAGCAGTCAAGGGACTCAAGAGACCCAGTACTTC	CASSQGTQETQYF
TRBV5-1	.	TRBJ2-3	.	TGCGCCAGCAGCTTACAGAAATCGACAGATACGCAGTATTTT	CASSLQKSTDTQYF
TRBV27	.	TRBJ2-7	.	TGTGCCATCGGAGGGCCGTACGAGCAGTACTTC	CAIGGPYEQYF
TRBV27	TRBD1	TRBJ1-2	.	TGTGCCAGCACGGGACAGCCAGAATCCCCTTTCTATGGCTACACCTTC	CASTGQPESPFYGYTF
TRBV19	TRBD2	TRBJ2-1	.	TGTGCCAGTAGTATAAGGACTAGCGAGGAGCAGTTCTTC	CASSIRTSEEQFF
TRBV18	.	TRBJ1-1	.	TGTGCCAGCTCTCAGGACAGTGAAGCTTTCTTT	CASSQDSEAFF
TRBV6-6	TRBD2	TRBJ2-3	.	TGTGCCAGCAGTTACTCGTCAGCGGGAGGGGGAAATACGCAGTATTTT	CASSYSSAGGGNTQYF
TRBV30	.	TRBJ2-7	.	TGTGCCTGCAGTTCGGGTTTCTACGAGCAGTACTTC	CACSSGFYEQYF
TRBV28	.	TRBJ1-2	.	TGTGCCAGCAGCTCGGGGGAGTATGGCTACACCTTC	CASSSGEYGYTF
TRBV4-2	.	TRBJ1-1	.	TGTGCCAGCAGCCAAGTCACGGGGGGGCCCCGGGTCAGGTTGGACACTGAAGCTTTCTTT	CASSQVTGGPRVRLDTEAFF
TRBV6-5	.	TRBJ2-2	once	TGTGCCAGCAGCAGAGGGCGCCGGGAGCTGTTTTTT	CASSRGRRELFF
TRBV9	TRBD1	TRBJ2-7	.	TGTGCCAGCAGCGTAACCGGGACAGGGGTATCCGAGCAGTACTTC	CASSVTGTGVSEQYF
TRBV30	.	TRBJ1-3	.	TGTGCCTGGAGTGAAACTCCGGGAAACACCATATATTTT	CAWSETPGNTIYF
TRBV15	.	TRBJ1-1	.	TGTGCCACCAGCAGTCCCCCTGTGAACACTGAAGCTTTCTTT	CATSSPPVNTEAFF
TRBV4-2	TRBD1	TRBJ1-2	.	TGTGCCAGCAGCCAGGGCACAGGGGACTATGGCTACACCTTC	CASSQGTGDYGYTF
TRBV15	TRBD2	TRBJ2-1	.	TGTGCCACCAGCAGGACTAGCGGGACTTGGGGCAATGAGCAGTTCTTC	CATSRTSGTWGNEQFF
TRBV2	.	TRBJ2-1	.	TGTGCCAGCAGTGCGGACAGCTACAATGAGCAGTTCTTC	CASSADSYNEQFF
TRBV7-9	TRBD2	TRBJ2-7	.	TGTGCCAGCAGCGGCCTGGGCGGGAGGGCCGTCGGCGAGCAGTACTTC	CASSGLGGRAVGEQYF
TRBV5-1	TRBD1	TRBJ1-4	few	TGCGCCAGCAGCACCGGGACAGGGATTGAAAAACTGTTTTTT	CASSTGTGIEKLFF
TRBV7-2	.	TRBJ1-2	.	TGTGCCAGCAGCTTCTTCGACAGGTCTAACTATGGCTACACCTTC	CASSFFDRSNYGYTF
TRBV24-1	.	TRBJ1-1	.	TGTGCCACCAGTGATGGACGGAGGTCGACTGAAGCTTTCTTT	CATSDGRRSTEAFF
TRBV30	TRBD2	TRBJ2-2	once	TGTGCCTCCGCGGGGGGTGAGGGCGGGGAGCTGTTTTTT	CASAGGEGGELFF
TRBV4-1	.	TRBJ2-1	.	TGCGCCAGCAGCCAAGGTGTCCCGTTGAGCTCCTACAATGAGCAGTTCTTC	CASSQGVPLSSYNEQFF
TRBV30	.	TRBJ1-2	.	TGTGCCTGGAGTGTACTGTGGGGGCGCAACTATGGCTACACCTTC	CAWSVLWGRNYGYTF
TRBV2	.	TRBJ2-2	.	TGTGCCAGCAGTCTAGTGTACGGGGAGCTGTTTTTT	CASSLVYGELFF
TRBV29-1	.	TRBJ1-2	.	TGCAGCGTTGCTCCCAGGTCTTATGGCTACACCTTC	CSVAPRSYGYTF
TRBV30	TRBD2	TRBJ2-3	few	TGTGCCTGGAATAAACAAGGGACTAGCGGGCCGTGGGCGCAGTATTTT	CAWNKQGTSGPWAQYF
TRBV7-3	.	TRBJ2-1	.	TGTGCCAGCAGCTTCTCCCCGGGAGCGGCAAATGAGCAGTTCTTC	CASSFSPGAANEQFF
TRBV7-2	TRBD2	TRBJ2-4	.	TGTGCCAGCAGCGCGGGACTAGTATCCAAAAACATTCAGTACTTC	CASSAGLVSKNIQYF
TRBV5-1	TRBD2	TRBJ2-1	.	TGCGCCAGCAGCCCGGGGACTAGCCCCTACAATGAGCAGTTCTTC	CASSPGTSPYNEQFF
TRBV11-3	.	TRBJ2-2	.	TGTGCCAGTGGACTAACTAACACCGGGGAGCTGTTTTTT	CASGLTNTGELFF
TRBV30	TRBD1	TRBJ2-7	.	TGTGCCTGGACTGTTGGGACAGGGCAGTACGAGCAGTACTTC	CAWTVGTGQYEQYF